One and the same sample provided the 6 T cell receptor beta chains below, sequenced in a study of Ad26.COV2.S vaccination and SARS-CoV-2 variants. Sequenced by immunoSEQ multiplex PCR; TCRdb stores in-frame clones only, minus some. The sample contains around 400,000 clones, about 89% of which appear only once. Treatment: around 19 received Ad26.COV2.S at low or high dose, single or two shots; 5 received placebo; per-sample allocation not given. Samples were taken on day 63 after the first vaccine or placebo injection. Material: peripheral blood, obtained in a trial of Ad26.COV2.S vaccine versus placebo. All receptors come from a person aged 18-60 years who received the Ad26.COV2.S COVID-19 vaccine or a placebo.

The count of this clone is one. J is TRBJ2-1 and V is TRBV5-1; D gene ambiguous. V shed 0 bases and J shed 12 bases, with 13 bases lying between them. Germline-derived CDR1 and CDR2 are SGHRS and YFSETQ. CDR3 size: 13 residues. The CDR3 DNA sequence: TGCGCCAGCAGCTTGGCGGTGGGTGATGGGCAGTTCTTC. The encoded protein is CASSLAVGDGQFF.

The V call is TRBV4-2, the J call TRBJ2-7, with 7 bases fitting TRBD2. The germline CDR1 and CDR2 sequences are LGHNA and YNFKEQ. The trim removed 4 bases at V and 4 bases at J, leaving 1 base unmatched. CDR3 length: 12 residues. This chain's CDR3 is CASSLGGYEQYF. CDR3 nucleotides: TGTGCCAGCAGCCTGGGGGGGTACGAGCAGTACTTC.

V is TRBV3-1 (or the pseudogene TRBV3-2) and J is TRBJ2-3, with D unclear. V lost 4 bases and J lost 4, with 12 bases in between. The CDR3 length is 14 residues. Germline V gene sequence: CDR1 LGHDT, CDR2 YNNKEL (reference sequence). CDR3 protein: CASSPSPLSDTQYF. The CDR3 coding sequence is TGTGCCAGCAGCCCATCCCCGCTATCAGATACGCAGTATTTT.

The V call is TRBV19, the J call TRBJ1-5; possible D gene TRBD1, 5 bases. V was clipped by 5 bases and J by 4 bases, with 15 bases between them. Germline CDR1 LNHDA, CDR2 SQIVND (reference sequence). There are 15 residues in the CDR3. CDR3 region: CASSVGGGGNQPQHF. The CDR3, as DNA: TGTGCCAGTAGTGTCGGGGGAGGTGGTAATCAGCCCCAGCATTTT.

This sequence joins TRBV7-9 and TRBJ2-7, with a possible D match to TRBD1 (6 bases). There are 13 residues in the CDR3. Germline V lookup: CDR1 SEHNR, CDR2 FQNEAQ (reference sequence). V was shortened by 5 bases and J by 5 bases, with 13 bases between the two germline ends. The CDR3 protein is CASSDGTYDEQYF. The CDR3 DNA reads TGTGCCAGCAGCGACGGGACATACGACGAGCAGTACTTC. Complete variable domain (other parts from reference TRBV7-9 and TRBJ2-7): DTGVSQNPRHKITKRGQNVTFRCDPISEHNRLYWYRQTLGQGPEFLTYFQNEAQLEKSRLLSDRFSAERPKGSFSTLEIQRTEQGDSAMYLCASSDGTYDEQYFGPGTRLTVT.

The J gene is TRBJ1-5, the V gene TRBV19; tentative D call: TRBD1 (6 bases). This CDR3 is built from 15 residues. Per germline, CDR1 LNHDA and CDR2 SQIVND (reference sequence). The ends were cut back, 7 bases at V and 1 base at J, with 14 bases in the middle. The CDR3 DNA is TGTGCCAGTACCGAAACAGGGCTCAGCAATCAGCCCCAGCATTTT. Translated: CASTETGLSNQPQHF.